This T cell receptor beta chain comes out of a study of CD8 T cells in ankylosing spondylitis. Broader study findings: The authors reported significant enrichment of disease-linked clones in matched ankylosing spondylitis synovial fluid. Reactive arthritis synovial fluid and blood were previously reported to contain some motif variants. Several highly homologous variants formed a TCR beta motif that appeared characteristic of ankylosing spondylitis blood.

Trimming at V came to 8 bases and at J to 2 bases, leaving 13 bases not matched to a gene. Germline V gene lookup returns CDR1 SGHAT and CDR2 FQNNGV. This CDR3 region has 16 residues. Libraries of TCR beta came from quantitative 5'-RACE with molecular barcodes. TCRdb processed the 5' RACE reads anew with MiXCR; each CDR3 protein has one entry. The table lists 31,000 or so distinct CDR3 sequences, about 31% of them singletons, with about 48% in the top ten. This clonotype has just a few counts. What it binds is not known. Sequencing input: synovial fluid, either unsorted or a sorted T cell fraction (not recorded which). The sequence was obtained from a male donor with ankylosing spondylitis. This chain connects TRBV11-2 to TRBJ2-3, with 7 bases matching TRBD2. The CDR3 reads CASGAGEFTFTDTQYF. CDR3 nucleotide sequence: TGTGCCAGCGGCGCGGGGGAGTTTACATTCACAGATACGCAGTATTTT.